A single sample is the source of the 8 T cell receptor beta chains below, sequenced in a study of cytomegalovirus exposure and HLA in healthy donors. With 60 Vbeta and 13 Jbeta primers, the PCR was carried out. Measured with immunoSEQ multiplex PCR; TCRdb has only the in-frame clones, and not every one. The repertoire holds some 140,000 clones, with 80% as singletons. What was sequenced was PBMCs. The source of these receptors is a man aged 30-40 years in good health and CMV-seronegative.

This clone was seen once. V usage is TRBV5-4 and J usage is TRBJ2-3; TRBD2 matches 7 bases. Per the germline V gene, CDR1 is SGHNT and CDR2 is YYREEE (reference sequence). The CDR3 has 15 residues. V gave up 2 bases and J gave up 2 bases; unmatched junction bases: 5. The chain's CDR3 is CASSLGGTTTDTQYF. Written as DNA, the CDR3 is TGTGCCAGCAGCTTAGGCGGGACTACCACAGATACGCAGTATTTT.

V usage is TRBV28 and J usage is TRBJ2-7; a weak D match, TRBD1 (6 bases). The length of the CDR3 is 13 residues. Germline V gene sequence: CDR1 MDHEN, CDR2 SYDVKM. Trimming took 8 bases from V and 0 from J, leaving 11 bases between them. The CDR3 is CASRTDLSYEQYF. The CDR3, as DNA: TGTGCCAGCCGGACAGACCTCTCCTACGAGCAGTACTTC.

The chain uses TRBV10-3 and TRBJ1-2; TRBD1 agrees at 10 bases. The V gene's germline CDR1 is ENHRY and CDR2 SYGVKD. The CDR3 spans 16 residues. V was pared by 7 bases and J by 4 bases, with 12 bases of the junction left unmatched. The CDR3 here is CAIKVGTGVEVYGYTF. CDR3 nucleotides: TGTGCCATCAAGGTCGGGACAGGGGTGGAAGTCTATGGCTACACCTTC.

The V gene is TRBV11-3, the J gene TRBJ2-2; 9 bases align to TRBD2. The CDR3 sequence is 14 residues long. V lost 3 bases to trimming and J lost 5 bases; unmatched junction nucleotides: 1. Germline V gene sequence: CDR1 SGHNT, CDR2 YENEEA. The CDR3 coding sequence is TGTGCCAGCAGCTTGCGGGAGGGAACCGGGGAGCTGTTTTTT. Its translation is CASSLREGTGELFF.

The V gene is TRBV6-5, the J gene TRBJ2-5; the D gene is possibly TRBD2 (7 bases). V was trimmed by 0 bases and J by 8 bases, leaving 13 bases between them. This CDR3 has 14 residues. CDR1 and CDR2 (germline): MNHEY, SVGAGI. CDR3 in amino acids: CASSYSKGGDTQYF. CDR3 DNA sequence: TGTGCCAGCAGTTACTCGAAAGGGGGGGATACCCAGTACTTC.

The chain carries TRBV7-9 and TRBJ2-5; D is unresolved. V was cut by 5 bases and J by 2 bases, with 9 bases left in between. CDR1 and CDR2 from the germline V gene are SEHNR and FQNEAQ (reference sequence). This CDR3 is built from 13 residues. In DNA form, the CDR3 reads TGTGCCAGCAGCCAGCAGGTACAAGAGACCCAGTACTTC. Its protein product is CASSQQVQETQYF.

The rearrangement links TRBV28 to TRBJ1-2; D is undetermined. CDR3 length equals 12 residues. The germline gives CDR1 MDHEN, CDR2 SYDVKM. Trimming took 5 bases from V and 8 from J, leaving 12 bases between them. CDR3 in DNA: TGTGCCAGCAGTAGCCTAGGAGGAGGCTACACCTTC. Amino acids: CASSSLGGGYTF.

V gene TRBV6-5 combines with J gene TRBJ1-2; 9 nucleotides line up with TRBD1. With V trimmed by 4 bases and J by 7 bases, 7 bases remained unmatched. Germline V gene lookup returns CDR1 MNHEY and CDR2 SVGAGI. The CDR3 length is 14 residues. CDR3 sequence: CASSSGTGSSGYTF. CDR3 coding DNA: TGTGCCAGCAGTTCCGGGACAGGGTCGAGTGGCTACACCTTC.